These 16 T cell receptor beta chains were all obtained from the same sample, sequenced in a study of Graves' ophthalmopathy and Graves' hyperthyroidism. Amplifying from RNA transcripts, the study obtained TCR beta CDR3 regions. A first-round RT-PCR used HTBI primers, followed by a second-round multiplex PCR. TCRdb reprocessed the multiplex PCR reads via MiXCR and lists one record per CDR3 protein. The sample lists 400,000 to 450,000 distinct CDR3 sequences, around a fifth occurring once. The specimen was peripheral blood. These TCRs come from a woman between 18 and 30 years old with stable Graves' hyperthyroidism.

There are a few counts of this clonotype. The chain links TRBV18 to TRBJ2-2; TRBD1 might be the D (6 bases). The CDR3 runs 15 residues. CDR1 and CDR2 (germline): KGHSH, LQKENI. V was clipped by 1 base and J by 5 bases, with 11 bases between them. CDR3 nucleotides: TGTGCCAGCTCACCACTGGTCAGGGGAACCGGGGAGCTGTTTTTT. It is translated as CASSPLVRGTGELFF.

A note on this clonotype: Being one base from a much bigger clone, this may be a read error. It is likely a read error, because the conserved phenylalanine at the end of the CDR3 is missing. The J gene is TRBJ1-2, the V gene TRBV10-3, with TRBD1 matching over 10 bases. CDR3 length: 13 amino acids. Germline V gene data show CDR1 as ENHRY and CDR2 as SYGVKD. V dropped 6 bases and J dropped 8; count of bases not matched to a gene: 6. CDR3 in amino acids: CAISPGTGEGYTV. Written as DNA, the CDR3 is TGTGCCATCAGCCCCGGGACAGGGGAAGGCTACACCGTC.

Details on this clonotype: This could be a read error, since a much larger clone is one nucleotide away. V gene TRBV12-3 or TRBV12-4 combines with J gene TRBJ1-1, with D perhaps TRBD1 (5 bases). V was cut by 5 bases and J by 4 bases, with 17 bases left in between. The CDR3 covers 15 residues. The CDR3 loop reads CASSGRDGRPTEAFF. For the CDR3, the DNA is TGTGCCAGCAGTGGCCGGGACGGTCGGCCCACTGAAGCTTTCTTT.

The CDR3 here is CATSDFGHQETQYF. As DNA, the CDR3 is TGTGCCACCAGTGATTTTGGCCATCAAGAGACCCAGTACTTC. The V gene is TRBV24-1, the J gene TRBJ2-5, with D unresolved. Trimming removed 1 base from V and 2 bases from J, with 7 bases in between. The germline V gene encodes CDR1 KGHDR and CDR2 SFDVKD. The length of the CDR3 is 14 residues.

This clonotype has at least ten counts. The CDR3 DNA sequence: TGTGCCAGCAGCCTCGGGACAGGGGGCGAGTTGGCTTTCTTT. Encoded protein: CASSLGTGGELAFF. The chain combines TRBV7-3 with TRBJ1-1; TRBD1 agrees at 12 bases. Germline V gene data show CDR1 as SGHTA and CDR2 as FQGTGA. J was trimmed by 11 bases and V by 5 bases; bases with no gene match: 9. There are 14 residues in the CDR3.

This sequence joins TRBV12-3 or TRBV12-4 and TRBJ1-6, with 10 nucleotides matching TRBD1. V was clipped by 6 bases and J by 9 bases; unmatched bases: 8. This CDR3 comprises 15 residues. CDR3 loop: CASSRTGGLSSPLHF. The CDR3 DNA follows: TGTGCCAGCAGCCGGACAGGGGGACTAAGTTCACCCCTCCACTTT.

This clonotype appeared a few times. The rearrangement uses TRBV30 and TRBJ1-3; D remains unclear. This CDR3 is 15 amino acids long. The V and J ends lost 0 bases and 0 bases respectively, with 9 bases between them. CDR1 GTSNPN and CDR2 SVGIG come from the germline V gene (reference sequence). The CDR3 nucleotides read TGTGCCTGGAGTGTTCCAGGCAGCTCTGGAAACACCATATATTTT. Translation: CAWSVPGSSGNTIYF.

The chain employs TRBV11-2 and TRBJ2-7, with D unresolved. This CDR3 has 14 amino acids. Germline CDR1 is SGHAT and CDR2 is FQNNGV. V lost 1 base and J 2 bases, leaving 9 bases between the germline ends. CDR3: CASSLVDPAYEQYF. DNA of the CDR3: TGTGCCAGCAGCTTAGTGGACCCAGCCTACGAGCAGTACTTC.

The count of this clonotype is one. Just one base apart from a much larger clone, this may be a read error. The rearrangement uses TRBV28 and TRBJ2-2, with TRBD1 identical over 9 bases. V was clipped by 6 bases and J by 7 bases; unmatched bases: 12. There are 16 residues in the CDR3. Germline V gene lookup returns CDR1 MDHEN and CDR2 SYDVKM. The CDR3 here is CASSGWGQGNGGELFF. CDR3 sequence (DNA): TGTGCCAGCAGCGGCTGGGGACAGGGAAATGGCGGGGAGCTGTTTTTT.

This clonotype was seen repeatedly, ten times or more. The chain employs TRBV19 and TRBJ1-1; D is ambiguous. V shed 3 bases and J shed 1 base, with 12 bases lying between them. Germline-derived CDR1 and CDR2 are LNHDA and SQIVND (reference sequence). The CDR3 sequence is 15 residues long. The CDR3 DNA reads TGTGCCAGTAGTATCCGGGGAACGGCGAACACTGAAGCTTTCTTT. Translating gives CASSIRGTANTEAFF.

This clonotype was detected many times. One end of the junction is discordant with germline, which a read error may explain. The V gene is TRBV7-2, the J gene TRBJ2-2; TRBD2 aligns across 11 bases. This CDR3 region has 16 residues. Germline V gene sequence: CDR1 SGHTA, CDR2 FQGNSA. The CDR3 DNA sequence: TGTGCCAGCAGCCTAGCGGGGGGAATCCTCACCGGGGAGCTGTTTTTT. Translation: CASSLAGGILTGELFF.

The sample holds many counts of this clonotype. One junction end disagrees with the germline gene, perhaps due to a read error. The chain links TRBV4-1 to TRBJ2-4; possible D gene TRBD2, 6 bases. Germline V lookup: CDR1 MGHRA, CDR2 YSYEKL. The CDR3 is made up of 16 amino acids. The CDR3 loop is CASSQVWTTPVNIKYF. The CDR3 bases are TGCGCCAGCAGCCAAGTTTGGACTACCCCGGTAAACATTAAGTACTTC.

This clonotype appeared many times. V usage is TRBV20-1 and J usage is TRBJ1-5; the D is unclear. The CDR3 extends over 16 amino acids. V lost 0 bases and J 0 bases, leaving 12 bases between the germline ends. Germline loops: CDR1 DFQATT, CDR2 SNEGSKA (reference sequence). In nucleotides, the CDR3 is TGCAGTGCTAGAGATCCTTGGGATGGTAGCAATCAGCCCCAGCATTTT. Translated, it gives CSARDPWDGSNQPQHF.

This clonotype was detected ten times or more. In DNA form, the CDR3 reads TGCGCCAGCAGCTTGGAACGGGTCGGCGAGCAGTACTTC. Encoded protein: CASSLERVGEQYF. V usage is TRBV5-1 and J usage is TRBJ2-7; no clear D. CDR3 length: 13 residues. Germline loops: CDR1 SGHRS, CDR2 YFSETQ. V lost 0 bases, J lost 6 bases, and 10 bases lay in between.

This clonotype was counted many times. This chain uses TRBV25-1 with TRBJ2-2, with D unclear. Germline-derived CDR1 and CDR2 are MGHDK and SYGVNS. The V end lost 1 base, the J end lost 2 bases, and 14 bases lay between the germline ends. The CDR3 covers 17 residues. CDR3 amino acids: CASSESRAASNTGELFF. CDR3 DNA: TGTGCCAGCAGTGAATCAAGGGCAGCCTCAAACACCGGGGAGCTGTTTTTT.

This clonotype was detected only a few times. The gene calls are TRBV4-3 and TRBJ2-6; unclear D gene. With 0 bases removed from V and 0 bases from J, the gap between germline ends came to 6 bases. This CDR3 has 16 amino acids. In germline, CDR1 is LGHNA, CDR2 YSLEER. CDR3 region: CASSQDLASGANVLTF. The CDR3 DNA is TGCGCCAGCAGCCAAGATTTGGCCTCTGGGGCCAACGTCCTGACTTTC.